One sample yielded the 22 T cell receptor beta chains listed below, sequenced in a study of shared clonotypes between healthy human individuals. Sequencing was performed with immunoSEQ multiplex PCR; in TCRdb, only in-frame clones are kept and a portion is missing. The sample includes hundreds of thousands of clones, about 97% of them seen just once. Sample: naive CD4+ T cells sorted from blood. The subset: CD45RA+ positively selected. The origin of the receptors is a woman aged 30 to 39 in good health.

The V and J genes are TRBV5-1 and TRBJ2-1, with TRBD2 matching 12 bases. J gave up 6 bases and V 0 bases, and 1 base lay outside the gene matches. This CDR3 region has 15 residues. The germline CDR1 and CDR2 sequences are SGHRS and YFSETQ. CDR3 coding DNA: TGCGCCAGCAGCTTGGGACTAGCGGGAGTCAATGAGCAGTTCTTC. Translation: CASSLGLAGVNEQFF.

The chain joins TRBV5-1 to TRBJ1-1; D ambiguous. V was cut by 4 bases and J by 0 bases, with 10 bases left in between. Germline V gene data show CDR1 as SGHRS and CDR2 as YFSETQ. The CDR3 contains 14 residues. CDR3 amino acids: CASSPGPVNTEAFF. Written as DNA, the CDR3 is TGCGCCAGCAGCCCCGGTCCCGTGAACACTGAAGCTTTCTTT.

J is TRBJ2-2 and V is TRBV6-1, with a possible D match to TRBD1 (6 bases). V lost 1 base and J lost 6, with 18 bases in between. The CDR3 is made up of 17 amino acids. Germline V gene lookup returns CDR1 MNHNS and CDR2 SASEGT. DNA of the CDR3: TGTGCCAGCAGTGAAGAATGGGACACCCTGCTGTCCGGGGAGCTGTTTTTT. Its protein is CASSEEWDTLLSGELFF.

As regards this clone: The same CDR3 can be traced to other DNA sequences in this sample. This chain joins TRBV20-1 and TRBJ2-7; D is unclear. Trimming took off 2 bases at V and 1 base at J, with 3 bases between the two ends. The CDR3 extends over 11 amino acids. Looked up from germline, CDR1 is DFQATT and CDR2 is SNEGSKA (reference sequence). CDR3 coding DNA: TGCAGTGCTAGAATTTCCTACGAGCAGTACTTC. Amino acid sequence: CSARISYEQYF.

There are a few counts of this clone. The chain links TRBV2 to TRBJ1-4; D call uncertain. CDR1 is SNHLY, CDR2 FYNNEI, per germline. The CDR3 is 11 amino acids. The V and J ends lost 8 bases and 8 bases respectively, with 9 bases between them. The CDR3 sequence: CASGAGEKLFF. Here the CDR3 DNA reads TGTGCCAGCGGAGCGGGAGAAAAACTGTTTTTT.

J is TRBJ2-7 and V is TRBV29-1, with TRBD1 matching over 9 bases. The CDR3 is made up of 14 amino acids. V lost 7 bases, J lost 5 bases, and 12 bases stayed unmatched. The germline gives CDR1 SQVTM, CDR2 ANQGSEA. DNA for the CDR3: TGCAGCGCACCCGGGACAGGGTCTTCCGACGAGCAGTACTTC. Its translation is CSAPGTGSSDEQYF.

The chain recombines TRBV11-2 with TRBJ2-1, with 7 bases aligning to TRBD2. CDR1 and CDR2 from the germline V gene are SGHAT and FQNNGV. V shed 8 bases and J 0 bases; nucleotides not matched to a gene: 7. The CDR3 sequence is 15 residues long. As DNA, the CDR3 is TGTGCCAGCTGTCCTAGCGGTAGCTCCTACAATGAGCAGTTCTTC. Its translation is CASCPSGSSYNEQFF.

The genes are TRBV7-9 and TRBJ1-4; D is unresolved. This CDR3 has 11 amino acids. From germline, CDR1 is SEHNR and CDR2 FQNEAQ (reference sequence). V was pared by 8 bases and J by 7 bases, with 8 bases between. CDR3: CASGSGEKLFF. The DNA for the CDR3 is TGTGCCAGCGGGAGTGGTGAAAAACTGTTTTTT.

The chain joins TRBV4-2 to TRBJ2-3; D gene unclear. Per germline, CDR1 LGHNA and CDR2 YNFKEQ. CDR3 size: 16 residues. V was pared by 1 base and J by 1 base, with 12 bases between. The CDR3 DNA follows: TGTGCCAGCAGCCAAGGTATGAGCGTCGGCACAGATACGCAGTATTTT. This translates into CASSQGMSVGTDTQYF.

This chain links TRBV28 with TRBJ2-1; D may be TRBD1 or TRBD2 (6 bases each). CDR1 is MDHEN and CDR2 is SYDVKM in the germline V gene. The V end lost 1 base, the J end lost 8 bases, and 24 bases lay between the germline ends. The CDR3 is 18 amino acids. The CDR3 DNA reads TGTGCCAGCAGTTTATCTTTTGGTGCGGGGCGGGACAAGGATGAGCAGTTCTTC. Its translation is CASSLSFGAGRDKDEQFF.

The V and J genes are TRBV28 and TRBJ1-4, with TRBD1 matching 8 bases. This CDR3 comprises 15 residues. J gave up 10 bases and V 3 bases, and 10 bases lay outside the gene matches. The germline gives CDR1 MDHEN, CDR2 SYDVKM. The CDR3 DNA reads TGTGCCAGCAGTTTGCGTTCAGGACAGGGCCGAAAACTGTTTTTT. It yields the protein CASSLRSGQGRKLFF.

The chain recombines TRBV10-2 with TRBJ1-1; no clear D. This CDR3 region has 14 residues. The V and J ends lost 3 bases and 1 base respectively, with 9 bases between them. Germline V CDR1 and CDR2: WSHSY, SAAADI. CDR3 sequence (DNA): TGCGCCAGCAGTGACAGGTCTTCGAACACTGAAGCTTTCTTT. Translating gives CASSDRSSNTEAFF.

The chain carries TRBV27 and TRBJ2-7; TRBD2 matches 8 bases. Germline V gene sequence: CDR1 MNHEY, CDR2 SMNVEV (reference sequence). J was trimmed by 4 bases and V by 0 bases; bases with no gene match: 11. The CDR3 consists of 17 residues. The CDR3 nucleotides read TGTGCCAGCAGTTTATCATCACGAGCGGGAGTAAGGTACGAGCAGTACTTC. Translating gives CASSLSSRAGVRYEQYF.

The rearrangement joins TRBV19 to TRBJ2-7; D may be TRBD1 or TRBD2 (5 bases each). Per germline, CDR1 LNHDA and CDR2 SQIVND (reference sequence). Trimming stripped 2 bases from V and 3 bases from J, with 11 bases between. The CDR3 is made up of 14 amino acids. The CDR3 spells CASSIQGESYEQYF. For the CDR3, the DNA is TGTGCCAGTAGTATACAAGGGGAGAGCTACGAGCAGTACTTC.

The rearrangement uses TRBV7-6 and TRBJ2-3; the D gene is possibly TRBD2 (6 bases). CDR1 SGHVS and CDR2 FNYEAQ come from the germline V gene. This CDR3 is built from 15 residues. Trimming stripped 8 bases from V and 2 bases from J, with 17 bases between. The DNA for the CDR3 is TGTGCCAGCCACGGGGCGGGATCGAACACAGATACGCAGTATTTT. Protein product: CASHGAGSNTDTQYF.

The rearrangement joins TRBV6-5 to TRBJ2-5, with TRBD1 matching over 11 bases. Gene TRBJ2-7 matches the end of the DNA better, so the J call may be wrong. This CDR3 comprises 14 residues. The germline CDR1 and CDR2 sequences are MNHEY and SVGAGI. In DNA, the CDR3 is TGTGCCAGCAGCCCACGGACAGGGGGCGCCGAGCAGTACTTC. Encoded protein: CASSPRTGGAEQYF.

V and J are TRBV5-4 and TRBJ2-3; D is unresolved. Trimming left V 4 bases short and J 0 bases short, with 12 bases between. The germline V gene encodes CDR1 SGHNT and CDR2 YYREEE (reference sequence). The CDR3 is 15 amino acids. The CDR3 DNA is TGTGCCAGCAGCATTGATAACCTTAGCACAGATACGCAGTATTTT. Translated: CASSIDNLSTDTQYF.

The genes are TRBV7-6 and TRBJ1-3; the D gene is possibly TRBD1 (6 bases). The CDR3 is 16 residues long. V shed 1 base and J shed 2 bases, with 12 bases lying between them. The germline gives CDR1 SGHVS, CDR2 FNYEAQ. The CDR3 spells CASSLGFRGPGNTIYF. CDR3 in DNA: TGTGCCAGCAGCTTAGGCTTCAGGGGTCCTGGAAACACCATATATTTT.

V is TRBV7-9 and J is TRBJ2-2; D not certain. The CDR3 totals 12 residues. The germline V gene has CDR1 SEHNR and CDR2 FQNEAQ (reference sequence). V was clipped by 5 bases and J by 2 bases, with 3 bases between them. The CDR3 reads CASSVNTGELFF. CDR3 DNA sequence: TGTGCCAGCAGCGTCAACACCGGGGAGCTGTTTTTT.

The V and J genes are TRBV29-1 and TRBJ2-1, with TRBD2 matching 11 bases. CDR1 and CDR2 (germline): SQVTM, ANQGSEA. J was trimmed by 8 bases and V by 1 base; bases with no gene match: 1. This CDR3 contains 13 residues. The CDR3 sequence is CSVEGLAGYEQFF. The DNA for the CDR3 is TGCAGCGTTGAAGGACTAGCGGGATATGAGCAGTTCTTC.

This chain links TRBV14 with TRBJ1-4; 10 nucleotides line up with TRBD1. This CDR3 is 16 amino acids long. V shed 5 bases and J 4 bases; nucleotides not matched to a gene: 7. Germline CDR1 SGHDN, CDR2 FVKESK. CDR3 amino acids: CASSSRDRGLNEKLFF. CDR3 DNA sequence: TGTGCCAGCAGCTCCCGGGACAGGGGACTTAATGAAAAACTGTTTTTT.

The chain couples TRBV29-1 to TRBJ2-5; D uncertain. The DNA end is more similar to TRBJ2-7, so the J call may be wrong. The CDR3 covers 12 residues. Germline V gene lookup returns CDR1 SQVTM and CDR2 ANQGSEA. CDR3 DNA: TGCAGCGTTGTATACGGATCCTACGAGCAGTACTTC. Translated: CSVVYGSYEQYF.